Listed below are T cell receptor beta chains from one sample, sequenced in a study of blood T cell repertoires in COVID-19. Assay: immunoSEQ multiplex PCR; the TCRdb copy retains only in-frame clones and omits some. Of 250,000 to 300,000 clones listed, just over 85% are singletons. The sequencing sample was made of peripheral blood. The source is a woman in her 30s with active or convalescent COVID-19. Both conserved end residues are part of each CDR3. A D gene is named only where the DNA matches it firmly. The listing skips clone size in some rows; elsewhere it reads once, few, many or a size class.

abundance	v_gene	d_gene	j_gene	CDR3aa	CDR3nt
-	TRBV29-1	-	TRBJ1-2	CSVERQGRGYTF	TGCAGCGTTGAGAGGCAGGGGCGAGGCTACACCTTC
-	TRBV24-1	TRBD1	TRBJ2-1	CATSASTGPENNEQFF	TGTGCCACCAGTGCCTCGACAGGGCCTGAAAACAATGAGCAGTTCTTC
once	TRBV7-3	TRBD1	TRBJ1-1	CASSLRDRETEAFF	TGTGCCAGCAGCCTCCGGGACAGGGAAACTGAAGCTTTCTTT
-	TRBV13	TRBD2	TRBJ2-7	CASSLTGVLAGGQNEQYF	TGTGCCAGCAGCTTGACAGGGGTTCTAGCGGGGGGACAGAACGAGCAGTACTTC
-	TRBV5-6	-	TRBJ1-1	CASSFRTSMNTEAFF	TGTGCCAGCAGCTTCCGGACATCAATGAACACTGAAGCTTTCTTT
-	TRBV19	-	TRBJ2-2	CASSLYTAGGELFF	TGTGCCAGTAGTCTCTACACCGCGGGCGGGGAGCTGTTTTTT
-	TRBV5-5	-	TRBJ2-1	CASSLREGRNEQFF	TGTGCCAGCAGCTTGAGAGAGGGCAGGAATGAGCAGTTCTTC
-	TRBV23-1	-	TRBJ2-7	CASRFTHYEQYF	TGCGCCAGCAGGTTTACTCACTACGAGCAGTACTTC
once	TRBV7-2	-	TRBJ1-5	CASSFQAGGQPQHF	TGTGCCAGCAGCTTCCAGGCCGGGGGTCAGCCCCAGCATTTT
few	TRBV14	-	TRBJ2-5	CASSRGTVAQETQYF	TGTGCCAGCAGCCGCGGGACAGTGGCCCAAGAGACCCAGTACTTC